Listed below are T cell receptor beta chains from one sample, sequenced in a study of control samples from healthy donors and cancer patients. Profiled with immunoSEQ multiplex PCR; TCRdb holds only in-frame clones, not every one. The data hold 15,000 to 17,000 clones, with about 89% observed a single time. The sequencing input was PBMCs. These TCRs come from a woman in her sixties or seventies with colorectal cancer. CDR3s include the opening cysteine and the closing phenylalanine or tryptophan. The order of the fields is D gene, J gene, CDR3 length, V gene, clone size, CDR3 protein, CDR3 DNA. The D gene is left open where the match is weak. Rows give clone size only sometimes, using once, few, many, or a class for an expanded clone.

>NA|TRBJ2-3|14|TRBV19|few
CASSISGSTDTQYF
TGTGCCAGTAGTATAAGCGGAAGCACAGATACGCAGTATTTT
>NA|TRBJ1-4|14|TRBV3-1/TRBV3-2|NA
CASSPLTGREKLFF
TGTGCCAGCAGCCCGTTAACAGGGAGGGAAAAACTGTTTTTT
>NA|TRBJ1-5|14|TRBV1|NA
CTSSQTGINQPQHF
TGCACCAGCAGCCAGACAGGGATCAATCAGCCCCAGCATTTT
>NA|TRBJ2-7|14|TRBV2|NA
CASSEERSYAVQYF
TGTGCCAGCAGTGAGGAGCGGTCATACGCGGTGCAGTACTTC
>NA|TRBJ1-2|12|TRBV7-9|NA
CASSLGNDGYTF
TGTGCCAGCAGCTTAGGTAACGATGGCTACACCTTC
>TRBD2|TRBJ2-1|19|TRBV10-3|NA
CAISELSLETGGSYNEQFF
TGTGCCATCAGTGAGTTATCCCTGGAGACGGGAGGATCCTACAATGAGCAGTTCTTC
>NA|TRBJ1-6|14|TRBV9|NA
CASSVGGTRSPLHF
TGTGCCAGCAGCGTAGGGGGGACTAGATCACCCCTCCACTTT
>NA|TRBJ1-3|14|TRBV7-9|NA
CASSLIQVSGTIYF
TGTGCCAGCAGCTTAATTCAAGTGTCGGGCACCATATATTTT
>NA|TRBJ2-7|15|TRBV27|few
CASSLSVGQIYEQYF
TGTGCCAGCAGTTTATCGGTAGGACAGATCTACGAGCAGTACTTC
>NA|TRBJ2-1|15|TRBV10-3|few
CAISDPGHFYNEQFF
TGTGCCATCAGTGATCCGGGACACTTTTACAATGAGCAGTTCTTC
>NA|TRBJ1-2|13|TRBV6-6|NA
CASSNTAQKGYTF
TGTGCCAGCAGTAACACGGCCCAAAAGGGCTACACCTTC
>TRBD1|TRBJ2-1|15|TRBV13|NA
CASSSRQGAYNEQFF
TGTGCCAGCAGCTCCCGACAGGGGGCTTACAATGAGCAGTTCTTC
>NA|TRBJ2-1|15|TRBV4-1|NA
CASSQNSGSYNEQFF
TGCGCCAGCAGCCAAAACTCAGGCTCCTACAATGAGCAGTTCTTC
>NA|TRBJ1-2|16|TRBV6-2/TRBV6-3|NA
CASSYSKHSLGNGYTF
TGTGCCAGCAGTTACTCGAAGCACAGCCTAGGGAATGGCTACACCTTC
>NA|TRBJ1-2|15|TRBV6-6|NA
CASSKAQEGYYGYTF
TGTGCCAGCAGTAAAGCACAGGAAGGGTACTATGGCTACACCTTC
>NA|TRBJ2-2|14|TRBV5-4|NA
CASSPPTNTGELFF
TGTGCCAGCAGCCCCCCTACGAACACCGGGGAGCTGTTTTTT
>NA|TRBJ2-3|16|TRBV30|NA
CAWSAGTIPSTDTQYF
TGTGCCTGGAGTGCCGGGACGATCCCTAGCACAGATACGCAGTATTTT
>NA|TRBJ2-7|11|TRBV29-1|NA
CSVGPGYEQYF
TGCAGCGTCGGCCCGGGGTACGAGCAGTACTTC
>TRBD1|TRBJ2-1|14|TRBV10-3|NA
CAISESTGQGGQFF
TGTGCCATCAGTGAGTCGACGGGACAGGGAGGTCAGTTCTTC
>NA|TRBJ1-3|16|TRBV5-1|NA
CASSLEVGTAGNTIYF
TGCGCCAGCAGCTTGGAAGTGGGGACGGCCGGGAACACCATATATTTT
>TRBD1|TRBJ1-5|19|TRBV12-5|once
CASGLVRFDRGDGNQPQHF
TGTGCTAGTGGTTTGGTACGTTTCGACAGGGGAGATGGCAATCAGCCCCAGCATTTT
>NA|TRBJ1-1|12|TRBV6-1|NA
CASSDSVTEAFF
TGTGCCAGCAGTGATAGCGTCACTGAAGCTTTCTTT
>TRBD1|TRBJ1-3|14|TRBV9|once
CASSVDRGGNTIYF
TGTGCCAGCAGCGTAGACAGGGGCGGAAACACCATATATTTT
>TRBD2|TRBJ2-5|14|TRBV5-1|few
CASSSGSGRETQYF
TGCGCCAGCAGCTCGGGGAGCGGGAGGGAGACCCAGTACTTC
>NA|TRBJ2-3|15|TRBV5-4|NA
CASSLDRVRTDTQYF
TGTGCCAGCAGCTTGGACAGGGTCCGGACAGATACGCAGTATTTT
>NA|TRBJ2-7|12|TRBV6-6|NA
CASTGQSYEQYF
TGTGCCAGCACAGGACAGAGCTACGAGCAGTACTTC